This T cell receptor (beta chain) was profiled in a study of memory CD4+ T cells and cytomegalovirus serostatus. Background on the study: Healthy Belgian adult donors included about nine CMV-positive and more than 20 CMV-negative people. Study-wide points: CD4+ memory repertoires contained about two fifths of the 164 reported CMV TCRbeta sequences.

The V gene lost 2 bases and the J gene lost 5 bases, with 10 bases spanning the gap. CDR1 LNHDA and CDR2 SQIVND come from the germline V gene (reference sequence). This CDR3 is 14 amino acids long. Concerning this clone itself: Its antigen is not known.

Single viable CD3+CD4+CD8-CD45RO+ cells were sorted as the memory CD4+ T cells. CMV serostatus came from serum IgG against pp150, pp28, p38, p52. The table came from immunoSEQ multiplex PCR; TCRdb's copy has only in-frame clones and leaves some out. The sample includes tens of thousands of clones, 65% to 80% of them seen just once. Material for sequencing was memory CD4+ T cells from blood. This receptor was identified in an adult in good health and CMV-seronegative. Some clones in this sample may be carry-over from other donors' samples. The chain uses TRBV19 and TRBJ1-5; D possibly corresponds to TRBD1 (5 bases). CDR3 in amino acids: CASSINRNYQPQHF. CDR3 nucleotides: TGTGCCAGTAGTATAAACAGGAATTATCAGCCCCAGCATTTT.